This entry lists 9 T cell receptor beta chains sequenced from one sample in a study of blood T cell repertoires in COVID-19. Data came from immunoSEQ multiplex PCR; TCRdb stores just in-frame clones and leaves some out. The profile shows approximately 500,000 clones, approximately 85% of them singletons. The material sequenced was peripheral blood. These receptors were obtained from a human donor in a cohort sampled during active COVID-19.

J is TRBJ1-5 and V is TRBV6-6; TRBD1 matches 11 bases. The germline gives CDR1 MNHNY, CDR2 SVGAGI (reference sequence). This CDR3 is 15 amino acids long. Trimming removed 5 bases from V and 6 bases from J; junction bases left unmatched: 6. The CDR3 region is CASSTGQGVSQPQHF. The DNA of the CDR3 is TGTGCCAGCAGTACGGGACAGGGGGTTTCTCAGCCCCAGCATTTT.

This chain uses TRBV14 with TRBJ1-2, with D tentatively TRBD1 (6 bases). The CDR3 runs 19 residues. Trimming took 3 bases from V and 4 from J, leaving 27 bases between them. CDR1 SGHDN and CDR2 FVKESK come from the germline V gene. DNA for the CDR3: TGTGCCAGCAGCCACAGACGCCGGGGGGGCGACGACGGAAGCTATGGCTACACCTTC. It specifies CASSHRRRGGDDGSYGYTF.

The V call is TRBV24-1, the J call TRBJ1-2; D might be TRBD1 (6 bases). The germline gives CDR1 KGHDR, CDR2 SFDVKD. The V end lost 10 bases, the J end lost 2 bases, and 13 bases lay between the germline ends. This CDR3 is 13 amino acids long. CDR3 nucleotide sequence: TGTGCCACTCAGGAAGGGACAAACTATGGCTACACCTTC. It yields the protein CATQEGTNYGYTF.

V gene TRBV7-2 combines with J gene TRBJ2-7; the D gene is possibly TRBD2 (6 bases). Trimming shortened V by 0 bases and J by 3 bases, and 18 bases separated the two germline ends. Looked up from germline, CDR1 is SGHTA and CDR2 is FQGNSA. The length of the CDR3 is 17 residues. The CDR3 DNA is TGTGCCAGCAGCTTAGCTGACGGGGCTAGCGCTTTCTACGAGCAGTACTTC. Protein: CASSLADGASAFYEQYF. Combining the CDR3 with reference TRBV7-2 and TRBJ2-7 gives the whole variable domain GAGVSQSPSNKVTEKGKDVELRCDPISGHTALYWYRQSLGQGLEFLIYFQGNSAPDKSGLPSDRFSAERTGGSVSTLTIQRTQQEDSAVYLCASSLADGASAFYEQYFGPGTRLTVT.

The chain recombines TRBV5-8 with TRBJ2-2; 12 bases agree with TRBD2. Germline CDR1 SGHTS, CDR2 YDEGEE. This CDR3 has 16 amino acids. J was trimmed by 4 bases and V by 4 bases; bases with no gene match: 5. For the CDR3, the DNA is TGTGCCAGCAGCATAGGACTAGCGGGAACCACCGGGGAGCTGTTTTTT. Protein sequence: CASSIGLAGTTGELFF.

The CDR3 region has the DNA TGTGCCAGCAGCTTACATCTAGCGGGAGGTTGGACCCAGTACTTC. Translated, it gives CASSLHLAGGWTQYF. J is TRBJ2-5 and V is TRBV7-2; 11 bases fit TRBD2. The CDR3 runs 15 residues. With V trimmed by 2 bases and J by 7 bases, 6 bases remained unmatched. The germline V gene encodes CDR1 SGHTA and CDR2 FQGNSA.

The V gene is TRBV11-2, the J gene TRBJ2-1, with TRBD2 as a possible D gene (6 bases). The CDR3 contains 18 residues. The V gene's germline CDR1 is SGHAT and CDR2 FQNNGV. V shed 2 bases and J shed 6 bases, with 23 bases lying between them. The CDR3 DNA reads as TGTGCCAGCAGCTTATACTTTAGTCGTAGCGGAGGAACCAATGAGCAGTTCTTC. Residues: CASSLYFSRSGGTNEQFF.

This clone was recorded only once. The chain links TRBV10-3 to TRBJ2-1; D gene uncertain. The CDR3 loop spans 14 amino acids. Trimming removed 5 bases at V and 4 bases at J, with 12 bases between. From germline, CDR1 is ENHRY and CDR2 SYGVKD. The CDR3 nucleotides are TGTGCCATCAGTCGGGTGGGTGATTACAATGAGCAGTTCTTC. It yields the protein CAISRVGDYNEQFF.

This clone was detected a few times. The CDR3 loop is CASSSAGTGYNEQFF. CDR3 sequence (DNA): TGTGCCAGCAGCTCGGCCGGGACTGGTTACAATGAGCAGTTCTTC. This chain links TRBV7-3 with TRBJ2-1; possible D gene TRBD2, 6 bases. From germline, CDR1 is SGHTA and CDR2 FQGTGA. CDR3 length: 15 amino acids. Trimming took 4 bases from V and 4 from J, leaving 14 bases between them.